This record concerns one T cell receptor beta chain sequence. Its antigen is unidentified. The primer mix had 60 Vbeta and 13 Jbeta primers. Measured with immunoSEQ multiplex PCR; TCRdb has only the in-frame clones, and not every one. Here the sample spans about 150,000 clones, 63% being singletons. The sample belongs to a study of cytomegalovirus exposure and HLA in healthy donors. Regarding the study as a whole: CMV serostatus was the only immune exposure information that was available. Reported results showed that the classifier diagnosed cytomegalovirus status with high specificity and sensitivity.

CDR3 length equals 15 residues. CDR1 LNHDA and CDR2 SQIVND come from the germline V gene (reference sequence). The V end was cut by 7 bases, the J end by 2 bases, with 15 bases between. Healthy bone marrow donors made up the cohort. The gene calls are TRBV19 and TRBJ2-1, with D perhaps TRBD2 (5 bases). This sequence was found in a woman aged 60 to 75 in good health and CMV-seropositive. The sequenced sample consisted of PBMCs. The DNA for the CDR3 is TGTGCCAGTAACCCCCTGGGGAGCCCCTACAATGAGCAGTTCTTC. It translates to CASNPLGSPYNEQFF.